Described below is a single TCR beta chain sequence and its context. From germline, CDR1 is MNHEY and CDR2 SVGAGI. V shed 7 bases and J 0 bases; nucleotides not matched to a gene: 11. CDR3 size: 16 residues. This entry is derived from a study of blood T cells in healthy people across ages. Next came a second PCR, run for about 6 to 12 cycles, which used a sample-barcoded 5' primer along with a J-beta primer mix. A single record per CDR3 protein comes from TCRdb applying MiXCR to the 5' RACE reads. The sample shows about 650,000 distinct CDR3 sequences, roughly 32% of them seen only once. This chain connects TRBV6-5 to TRBJ1-1, with 7 bases matching TRBD1. Sequencing used blood. The receptor was derived from a woman at least 80 years old in good health. The CDR3 DNA is TGTGCCAGCACCCGGGACAGCTTCCACGTGAACACTGAAGCTTTCTTT. It translates to CASTRDSFHVNTEAFF.